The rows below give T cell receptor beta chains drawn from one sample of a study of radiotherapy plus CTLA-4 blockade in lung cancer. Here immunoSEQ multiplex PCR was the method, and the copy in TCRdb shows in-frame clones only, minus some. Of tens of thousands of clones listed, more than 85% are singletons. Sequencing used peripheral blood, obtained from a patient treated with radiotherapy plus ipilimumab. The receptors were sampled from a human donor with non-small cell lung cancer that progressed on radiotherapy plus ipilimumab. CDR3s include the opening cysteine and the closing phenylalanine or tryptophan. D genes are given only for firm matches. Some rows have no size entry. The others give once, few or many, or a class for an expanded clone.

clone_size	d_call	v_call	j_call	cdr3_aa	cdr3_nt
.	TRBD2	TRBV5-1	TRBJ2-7	CASSLGLAEGEQYF	TGCGCCAGCAGCTTGGGACTAGCAGAGGGGGAGCAGTACTTC
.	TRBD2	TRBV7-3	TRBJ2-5	CASSLAGVSETQYF	TGTGCCAGCAGCTTAGCGGGGGTGTCGGAGACCCAGTACTTC
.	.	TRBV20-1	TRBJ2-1	CSARVGEQFF	TGCAGTGCTAGAGTCGGAGAGCAGTTCTTC
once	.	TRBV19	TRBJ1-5	CASTLLAGGRPQHF	TGTGCCAGTACCCTTCTAGCGGGCGGTCGGCCCCAGCATTTT
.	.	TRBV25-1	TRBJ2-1	CASSESDHHEQFF	TGTGCCAGCAGTGAATCCGACCACCATGAGCAGTTCTTC
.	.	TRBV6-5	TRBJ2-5	CASSSYRRLQETQYF	TGTGCCAGCAGTTCCTACAGGAGACTCCAAGAGACCCAGTACTTC
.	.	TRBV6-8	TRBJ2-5	CASSYGSWLTPETQYF	TGTGCCAGCAGTTACGGGTCGTGGCTGACGCCAGAGACCCAGTACTTC
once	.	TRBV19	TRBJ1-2	CASSIGDRRYGYTF	TGTGCCAGTAGTATAGGCGACAGGCGGTATGGCTACACCTTC
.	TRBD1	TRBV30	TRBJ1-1	CAWRGQGVGAFF	TGTGCCTGGAGGGGACAGGGGGTTGGAGCTTTCTTT
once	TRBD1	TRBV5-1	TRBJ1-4	CASSVPTGGDEKLFF	TGCGCCAGCAGCGTTCCGACAGGGGGGGACGAAAAACTGTTTTTT
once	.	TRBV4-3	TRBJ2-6	CASSQDKGIGANVLTF	TGCGCCAGCAGCCAAGATAAGGGTATCGGGGCCAACGTCCTGACTTTC
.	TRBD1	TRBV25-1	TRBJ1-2	CATTPGTGYGYTF	TGTGCCACTACCCCTGGGACAGGGTATGGCTACACCTTC
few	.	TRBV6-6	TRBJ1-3	CASSRDFGNTIYF	TGTGCCAGCAGTCGGGACTTTGGAAACACCATATATTTT
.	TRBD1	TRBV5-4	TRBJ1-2	CASSSRQGHGYTF	TGTGCCAGCAGCTCACGACAGGGCCATGGCTACACCTTC
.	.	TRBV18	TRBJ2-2	CASSLQGPGELFF	TGTGCCAGCTCACTACAGGGTCCCGGGGAGCTGTTTTTT
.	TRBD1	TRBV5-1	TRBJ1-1	CATRQGAIGTEAFF	TGCGCCACCCGACAGGGGGCTATAGGCACTGAAGCTTTCTTT
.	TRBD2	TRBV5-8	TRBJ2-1	CASSLAAAGGWNEQFF	TGTGCCAGCAGCCTTGCCGCAGCGGGGGGTTGGAATGAGCAGTTCTTC
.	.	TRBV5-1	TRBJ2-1	CASSDGLEQFF	TGCGCCAGCAGCGACGGACTTGAGCAGTTCTTC
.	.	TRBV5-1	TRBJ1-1	CASSPPGTQNTEAFF	TGCGCCAGCAGCCCCCCCGGGACACAGAACACTGAAGCTTTCTTT
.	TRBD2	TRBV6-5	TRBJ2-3	CASSGEGLDTQYF	TGTGCCAGCAGCGGGGAGGGGTTAGATACGCAGTATTTT
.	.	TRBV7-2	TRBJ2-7	CASSASVDEQYF	TGTGCCAGCAGCGCAAGTGTGGACGAGCAGTACTTC
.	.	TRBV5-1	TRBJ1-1	CASWRRRRTEAFF	TGCGCCAGCTGGCGGCGGAGGAGGACTGAAGCTTTCTTT
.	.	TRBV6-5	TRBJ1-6	CASSYGGSPLHF	TGTGCCAGCAGTTATGGAGGTTCACCCCTCCACTTT
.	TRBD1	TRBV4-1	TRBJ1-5	CASSWTGNSNQPQHF	TGCGCCAGCAGCTGGACAGGTAATAGCAATCAGCCCCAGCATTTT
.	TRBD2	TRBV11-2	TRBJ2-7	CASSLNRGAYEQYF	TGTGCCAGCAGCTTAAACCGGGGGGCCTACGAGCAGTACTTC
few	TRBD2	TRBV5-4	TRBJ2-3	CASSPRGLAVTDTQYF	TGTGCCAGCAGCCCTCGGGGACTAGCGGTTACAGATACGCAGTATTTT
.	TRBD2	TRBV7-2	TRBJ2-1	CASSSIAGGPVNEQFF	TGTGCCAGCAGCTCAATAGCGGGAGGGCCCGTAAATGAGCAGTTCTTC
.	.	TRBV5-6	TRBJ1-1	CASSFDSVNTEAFF	TGTGCCAGCAGCTTCGACAGTGTGAACACTGAAGCTTTCTTT
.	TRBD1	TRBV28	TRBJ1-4	CASSGQVHEKLFF	TGTGCCAGCAGCGGACAGGTTCATGAAAAACTGTTTTTT
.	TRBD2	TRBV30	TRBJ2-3	CAWSPHSSGGAPSAQYF	TGTGCCTGGAGTCCCCACTCTAGCGGGGGGGCCCCATCCGCGCAGTATTTT
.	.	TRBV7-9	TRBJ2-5	CASSYAGGPGTQYF	TGTGCCAGCAGCTACGCCGGAGGCCCTGGGACCCAGTACTTC
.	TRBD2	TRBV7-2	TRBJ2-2	CASSSWEGPSGELFF	TGTGCCAGCAGCTCCTGGGAGGGACCTTCCGGGGAGCTGTTTTTT
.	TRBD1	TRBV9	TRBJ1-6	CASSGQGALNSPLHF	TGTGCCAGCAGCGGGCAGGGGGCCCTAAATTCACCCCTCCACTTT
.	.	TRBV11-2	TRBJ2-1	CASSLSQSSYNEQFF	TGTGCCAGCAGCTTAAGCCAAAGCTCCTACAATGAGCAGTTCTTC
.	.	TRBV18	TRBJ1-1	CASSRQNTEAFF	TGTGCCAGCTCCCGACAGAACACTGAAGCTTTCTTT
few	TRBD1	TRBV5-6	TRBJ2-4	CASSPGTGLAKNIQYF	TGTGCCAGCAGTCCCGGGACAGGGTTGGCCAAAAACATTCAGTACTTC
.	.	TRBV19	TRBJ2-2	CASSTLSATGELFF	TGTGCCAGTAGTACCCTCTCGGCCACCGGGGAGCTGTTTTTT
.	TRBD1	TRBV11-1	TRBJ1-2	CASSPGQGGYGYTF	TGTGCCAGCAGCCCAGGACAGGGTGGCTATGGCTACACCTTC
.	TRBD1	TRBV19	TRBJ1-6	CASKEGGHSPLHF	TGTGCCAGTAAGGAAGGGGGCCATTCACCCCTCCACTTT
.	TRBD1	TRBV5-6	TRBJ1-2	CASSLSGGHYGYTF	TGTGCCAGCAGCTTATCAGGGGGTCACTATGGCTACACCTTC
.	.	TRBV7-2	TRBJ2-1	CASSLVGVQFF	TGTGCCAGCAGCTTAGTAGGAGTCCAGTTCTTC
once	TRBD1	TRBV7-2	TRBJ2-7	CASSILTGGYEQYF	TGTGCCAGCAGCATCCTTACAGGGGGCTACGAGCAGTACTTC
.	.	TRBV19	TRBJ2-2	CASSPGFGELFF	TGTGCCAGTAGTCCCGGGTTCGGGGAGCTGTTTTTT
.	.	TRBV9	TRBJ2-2	CASSALDRGTGELFF	TGTGCCAGCAGCGCACTAGATAGGGGCACCGGGGAGCTGTTTTTT
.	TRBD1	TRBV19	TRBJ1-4	CASSPRQGTNEKLFF	TGTGCCAGTAGTCCCAGACAGGGAACTAATGAAAAACTGTTTTTT
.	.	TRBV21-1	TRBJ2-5	CASSPGSGAYQETQYF	TGTGCCAGCAGCCCAGGGTCAGGGGCGTACCAAGAGACCCAGTACTTC